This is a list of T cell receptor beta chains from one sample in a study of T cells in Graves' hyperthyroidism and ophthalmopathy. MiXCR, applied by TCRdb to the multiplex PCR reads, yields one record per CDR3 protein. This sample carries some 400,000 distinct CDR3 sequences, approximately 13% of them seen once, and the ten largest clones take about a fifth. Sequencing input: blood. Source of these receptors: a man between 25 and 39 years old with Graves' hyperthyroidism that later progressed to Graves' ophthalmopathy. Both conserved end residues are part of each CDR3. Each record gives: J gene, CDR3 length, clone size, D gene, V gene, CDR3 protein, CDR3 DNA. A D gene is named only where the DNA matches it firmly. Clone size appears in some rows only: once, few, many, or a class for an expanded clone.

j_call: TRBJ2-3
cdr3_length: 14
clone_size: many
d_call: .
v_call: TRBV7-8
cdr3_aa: CASSLKARTDTQYF
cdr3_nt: TGTGCCAGCAGCTTAAAAGCCCGCACAGATACGCAGTATTTT

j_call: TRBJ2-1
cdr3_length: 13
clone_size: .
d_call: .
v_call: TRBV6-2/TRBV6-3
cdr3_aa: CASSYTLVNEQFF
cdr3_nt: TGTGCCAGCAGTTATACCCTGGTGAATGAGCAGTTCTTC

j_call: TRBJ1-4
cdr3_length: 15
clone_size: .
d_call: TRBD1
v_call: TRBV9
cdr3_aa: CASSLAGQTNEKLFF
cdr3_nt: TGTGCCAGCAGCCTTGCGGGACAGACAAATGAAAAACTGTTTTTT

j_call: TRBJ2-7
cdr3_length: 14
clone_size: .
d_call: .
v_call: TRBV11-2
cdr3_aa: CASSSYREIYEQYF
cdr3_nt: TGTGCCAGCAGCTCATACAGGGAAATCTACGAGCAGTACTTC

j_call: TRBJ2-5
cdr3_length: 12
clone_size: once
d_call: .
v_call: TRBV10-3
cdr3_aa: CATQSLGETQYF
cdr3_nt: TGTGCCACTCAGAGCTTAGGGGAGACCCAGTACTTC

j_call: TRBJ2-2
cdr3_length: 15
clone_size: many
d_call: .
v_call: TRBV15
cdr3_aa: CATEMEGSITGELFF
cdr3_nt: TGTGCCACCGAGATGGAGGGCTCGATCACCGGGGAGCTGTTTTTT

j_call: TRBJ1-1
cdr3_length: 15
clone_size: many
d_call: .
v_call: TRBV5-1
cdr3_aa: CVSSLEQQANTEAFF
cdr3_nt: TGCGTCAGCAGCTTGGAACAACAGGCGAACACTGAAGCTTTCTTT

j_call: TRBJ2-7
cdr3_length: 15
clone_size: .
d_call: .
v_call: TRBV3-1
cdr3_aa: CASSQGPQTLYEQYF
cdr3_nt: TGTGCCAGCAGCCAAGGCCCCCAAACACTCTACGAGCAGTACTTC

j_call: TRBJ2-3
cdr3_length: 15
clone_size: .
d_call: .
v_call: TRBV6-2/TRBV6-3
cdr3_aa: CASSYSGVRADTQYF
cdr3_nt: TGTGCCAGCAGTTACTCGGGGGTCAGGGCAGATACGCAGTATTTT

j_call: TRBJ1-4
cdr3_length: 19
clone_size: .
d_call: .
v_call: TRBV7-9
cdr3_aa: CASSHPVGTPDNPNEKLFF
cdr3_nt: TGTGCCAGCAGCCACCCGGTAGGGACACCGGACAACCCTAATGAAAAACTGTTTTTT

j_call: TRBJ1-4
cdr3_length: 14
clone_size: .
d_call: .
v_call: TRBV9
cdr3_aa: CASSVGTSNEKLFF
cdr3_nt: TGTGCCAGCAGCGTCGGGACTTCTAATGAAAAACTGTTTTTT

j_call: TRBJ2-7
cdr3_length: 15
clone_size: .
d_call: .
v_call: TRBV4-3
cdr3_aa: CASSQKIDSTYEQYF
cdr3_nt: TGCGCCAGCAGTCAAAAAATCGACAGTACTTACGAGCAGTACTTC

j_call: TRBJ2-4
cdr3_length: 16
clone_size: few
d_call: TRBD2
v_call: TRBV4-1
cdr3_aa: CASSHLAGGRKNIQYF
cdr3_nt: TGCGCCAGCAGCCATCTAGCGGGGGGGCGCAAAAACATTCAGTACTTC

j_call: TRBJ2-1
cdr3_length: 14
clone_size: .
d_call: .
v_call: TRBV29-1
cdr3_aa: CSFTWLPSYNEQFF
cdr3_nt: TGCAGCTTTACTTGGTTGCCCTCTTACAATGAGCAGTTCTTC

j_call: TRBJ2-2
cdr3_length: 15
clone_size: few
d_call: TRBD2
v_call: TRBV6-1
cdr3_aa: CASSSRGGNTGELFF
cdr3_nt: TGTGCCAGCAGTTCCCGGGGGGGGAACACCGGGGAGCTGTTTTTT

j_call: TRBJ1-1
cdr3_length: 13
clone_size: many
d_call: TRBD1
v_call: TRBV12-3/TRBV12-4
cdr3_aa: CASSAQGRTEAFF
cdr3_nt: TGTGCCAGCAGTGCACAGGGGAGGACTGAAGCTTTCTTT

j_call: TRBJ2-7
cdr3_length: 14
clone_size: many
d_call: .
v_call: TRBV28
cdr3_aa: CASSLDKVGYEQYF
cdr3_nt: TGTGCCAGCAGTTTAGATAAGGTCGGCTACGAGCAGTACTTC

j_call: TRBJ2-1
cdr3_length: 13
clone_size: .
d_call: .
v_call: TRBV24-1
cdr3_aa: CATSDFGINEQFF
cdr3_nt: TGTGCCACCAGTGATTTCGGTATCAATGAGCAGTTCTTC

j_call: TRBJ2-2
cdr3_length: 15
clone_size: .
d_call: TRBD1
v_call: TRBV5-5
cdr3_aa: CASSGWTGRTGELFF
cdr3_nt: TGTGCCAGCAGCGGATGGACAGGACGTACCGGGGAGCTGTTTTTT

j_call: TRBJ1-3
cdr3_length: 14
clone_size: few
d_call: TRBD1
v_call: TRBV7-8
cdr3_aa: CASSRDRVSNTIYF
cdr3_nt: TGTGCCAGCAGCCGTGACAGGGTATCAAACACCATATATTTT

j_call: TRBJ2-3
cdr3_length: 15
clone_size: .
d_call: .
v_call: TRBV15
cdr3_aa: CATSRDGSSTDTQYF
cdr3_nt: TGTGCCACCAGCAGAGATGGAAGTAGCACAGATACGCAGTATTTT

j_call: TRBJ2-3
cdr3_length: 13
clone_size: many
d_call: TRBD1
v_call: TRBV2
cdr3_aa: CASPDRRQDTQYF
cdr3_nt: TGTGCCAGCCCGGACAGGCGGCAAGATACGCAGTATTTT

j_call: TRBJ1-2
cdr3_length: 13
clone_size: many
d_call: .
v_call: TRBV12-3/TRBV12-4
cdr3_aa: CASSVRTKYGYTF
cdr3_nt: TGTGCCAGCAGTGTCCGGACCAAGTATGGCTACACCTTC

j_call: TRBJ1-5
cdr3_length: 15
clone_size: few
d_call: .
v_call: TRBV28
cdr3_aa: CASRGARKGYQPQHF
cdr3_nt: TGTGCCAGCAGAGGGGCCCGGAAGGGTTATCAGCCCCAGCATTTT

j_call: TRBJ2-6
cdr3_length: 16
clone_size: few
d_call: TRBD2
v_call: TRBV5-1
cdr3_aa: CASSLDAGAGANVLTF
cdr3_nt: TGCGCCAGCAGCTTGGATGCGGGAGCTGGGGCCAACGTCCTGACTTTC

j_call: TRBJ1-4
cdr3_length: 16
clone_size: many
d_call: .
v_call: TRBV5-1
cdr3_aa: CASSLEAHLGDEKLFF
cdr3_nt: TGCGCCAGCAGCTTGGAAGCGCATTTGGGGGATGAAAAACTGTTTTTT

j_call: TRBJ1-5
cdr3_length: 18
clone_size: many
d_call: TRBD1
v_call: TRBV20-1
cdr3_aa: CSAKDRGLREWSNQPQHF
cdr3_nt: TGCAGTGCTAAGGACAGGGGGCTTAGGGAGTGGAGCAATCAGCCCCAGCATTTT

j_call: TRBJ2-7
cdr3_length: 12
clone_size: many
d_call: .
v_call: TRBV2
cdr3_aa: CASSEGRHEQYF
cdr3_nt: TGTGCCAGCAGTGAGGGCCGACACGAGCAGTACTTC

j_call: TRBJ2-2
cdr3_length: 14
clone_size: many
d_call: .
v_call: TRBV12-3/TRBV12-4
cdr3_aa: CASSRTSNTGELFF
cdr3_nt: TGTGCCAGCAGTCGGACTTCGAACACCGGGGAGCTGTTTTTT

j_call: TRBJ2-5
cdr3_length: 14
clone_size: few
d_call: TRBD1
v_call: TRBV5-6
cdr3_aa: CASSEQGYQETQYF
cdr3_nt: TGTGCCAGCAGCGAACAGGGGTACCAAGAGACCCAGTACTTC

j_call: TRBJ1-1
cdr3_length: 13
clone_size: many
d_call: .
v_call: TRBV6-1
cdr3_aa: CASSEYMNTEAFF
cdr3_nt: TGTGCCAGCAGTGAATATATGAACACTGAAGCTTTCTTT

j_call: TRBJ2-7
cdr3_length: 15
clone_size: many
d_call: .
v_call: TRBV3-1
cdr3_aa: CASSQEAKASYEQYF
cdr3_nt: TGTGCCAGCAGCCAAGAGGCTAAAGCTTCCTACGAGCAGTACTTC

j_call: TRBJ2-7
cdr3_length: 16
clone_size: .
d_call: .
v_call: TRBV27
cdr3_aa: CASRPLFGTNSYEQYF
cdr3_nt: TGTGCCAGCAGACCCCTCTTCGGGACCAACTCCTACGAGCAGTACTTC

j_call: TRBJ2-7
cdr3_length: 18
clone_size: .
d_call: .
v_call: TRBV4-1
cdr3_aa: CASSHGPLGTKDSYEQYF
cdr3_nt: TGCGCCAGCAGCCATGGACCCCTCGGGACGAAGGACTCCTACGAGCAGTACTTC

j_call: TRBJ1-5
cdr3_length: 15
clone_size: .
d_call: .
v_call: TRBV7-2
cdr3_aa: CASSLNFGGVQPQHF
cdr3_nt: TGTGCCAGCAGCTTAAACTTCGGGGGGGTTCAGCCCCAGCATTTT

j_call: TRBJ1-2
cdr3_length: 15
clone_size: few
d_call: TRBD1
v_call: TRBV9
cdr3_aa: CASSATGAGVDGYTF
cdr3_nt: TGTGCCAGCAGCGCGACAGGGGCAGGGGTCGATGGCTACACCTTC

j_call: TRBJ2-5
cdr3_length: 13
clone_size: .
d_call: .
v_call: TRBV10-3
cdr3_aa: CAISESLAGSQYF
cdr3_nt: TGTGCCATCAGTGAGTCCTTGGCCGGGAGCCAGTACTTC

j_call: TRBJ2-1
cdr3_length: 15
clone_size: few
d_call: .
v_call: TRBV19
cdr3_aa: CASTAEVASYNEQFF
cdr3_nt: TGTGCCAGTACCGCAGAGGTCGCCTCCTACAATGAGCAGTTCTTC

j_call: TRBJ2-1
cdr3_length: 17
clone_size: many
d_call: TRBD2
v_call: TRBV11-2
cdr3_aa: CASSLDASGRTYNEQFF
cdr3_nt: TGTGCCAGCAGCTTAGACGCTAGCGGGAGAACCTACAATGAGCAGTTCTTC

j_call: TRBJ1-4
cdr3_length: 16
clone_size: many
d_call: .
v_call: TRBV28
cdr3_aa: CASSFTSDSYYEKLFF
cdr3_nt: TGTGCCAGCAGTTTCACCTCGGACAGCTATTATGAAAAACTGTTTTTT

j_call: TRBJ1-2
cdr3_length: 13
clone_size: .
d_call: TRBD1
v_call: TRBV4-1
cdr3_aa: CASSERDRHGYTF
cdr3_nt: TGCGCCAGCAGCGAACGGGACAGGCATGGCTACACCTTC

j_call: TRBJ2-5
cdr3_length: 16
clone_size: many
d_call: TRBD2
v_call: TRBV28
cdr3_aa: CASSLNRGGLGETQYF
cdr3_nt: TGTGCCAGCAGCCTGAATCGGGGGGGGCTTGGAGAGACCCAGTACTTC

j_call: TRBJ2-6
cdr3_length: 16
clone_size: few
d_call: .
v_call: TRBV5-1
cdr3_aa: CASSLAGTSGANVLTF
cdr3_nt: TGCGCCAGCAGCTTGGCAGGGACATCTGGGGCCAACGTCCTGACTTTC

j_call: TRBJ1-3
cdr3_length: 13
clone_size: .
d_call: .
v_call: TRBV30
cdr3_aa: CAWSNPSGNTIYF
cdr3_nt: TGTGCCTGGAGTAATCCCTCTGGAAACACCATATATTTT

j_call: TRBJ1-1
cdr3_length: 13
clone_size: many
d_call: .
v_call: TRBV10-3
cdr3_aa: CAKSDRRDTEAFF
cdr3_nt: TGTGCCAAGTCTGACAGGAGGGACACTGAAGCTTTCTTT

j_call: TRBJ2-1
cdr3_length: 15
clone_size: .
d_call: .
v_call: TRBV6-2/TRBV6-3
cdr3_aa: CASSYSPGPSGEQFF
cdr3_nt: TGTGCCAGCAGTTACTCGCCGGGTCCCAGTGGTGAGCAGTTCTTC